This record covers a single T cell receptor beta chain. The data derive from a study of cytomegalovirus exposure and HLA in healthy donors. In the study overall: An early data release held 79 million or so unique TCRs from HLA-typed donors.

PCR involved 60 Vbeta and 13 Jbeta primers. Generated by immunoSEQ multiplex PCR, the TCRdb table keeps only in-frame clones and is missing some. The data show about 150,000 clones, around four fifths seen once. This CDR3 has 15 residues. CDR1 and CDR2 (germline): MDHEN, SYDVKM. V lost 2 bases and J lost 4, with 13 bases in between. This clonotype was sampled from a boy younger than 10 in good health and CMV-seronegative. V is TRBV28 and J is TRBJ2-3; tentative D call: TRBD1 (5 bases). What was sequenced was PBMCs. In DNA form, the CDR3 reads TGTGCCAGCAGTTTACAAGGGGCCATCGCAGATACGCAGTATTTT. This encodes CASSLQGAIADTQYF. The complete variable domain, with remaining parts taken from reference TRBV28 and TRBJ2-3, reads DVKVTQSSRYLVKRTGEKVFLECVQDMDHENMFWYRQDPGLGLRLIYFSYDVKMKEKGDIPEGYSVSREKKERFSLILESASTNQTSMYLCASSLQGAIADTQYFGPGTRLTVL.